This section outlines one T cell receptor beta chain sequence together with its context. Its antigen is not identified. These data belong to a study of T cell responses to AZD1222 COVID-19 vaccine. Points from the study as a whole: Vaccination with two AZD1222 doses was followed by a rise in Spike-specific TCR breadth and depth.

Germline V gene data show CDR1 as SGHRS and CDR2 as YFSETQ. Trimming removed 0 bases from V and 7 bases from J, with 8 bases in between. This CDR3 is 13 amino acids long. Repertoires were generated with immunoSEQ multiplex PCR, while TCRdb's copy carries only in-frame clones and drops some. In the table there are approximately 150,000 clones, approximately 90% of which are singletons. The rearrangement joins TRBV5-1 to TRBJ2-1; tentative D call: TRBD1 (5 bases). The sample in question was peripheral blood, obtained 28 days after the second AZD1222 dose. This TCR was recovered from an adult who received the AZD1222 COVID-19 vaccine. DNA for the CDR3: TGCGCCAGCAGCTTGGGACAGATAAATGAGCAGTTCTTC. As protein: CASSLGQINEQFF.